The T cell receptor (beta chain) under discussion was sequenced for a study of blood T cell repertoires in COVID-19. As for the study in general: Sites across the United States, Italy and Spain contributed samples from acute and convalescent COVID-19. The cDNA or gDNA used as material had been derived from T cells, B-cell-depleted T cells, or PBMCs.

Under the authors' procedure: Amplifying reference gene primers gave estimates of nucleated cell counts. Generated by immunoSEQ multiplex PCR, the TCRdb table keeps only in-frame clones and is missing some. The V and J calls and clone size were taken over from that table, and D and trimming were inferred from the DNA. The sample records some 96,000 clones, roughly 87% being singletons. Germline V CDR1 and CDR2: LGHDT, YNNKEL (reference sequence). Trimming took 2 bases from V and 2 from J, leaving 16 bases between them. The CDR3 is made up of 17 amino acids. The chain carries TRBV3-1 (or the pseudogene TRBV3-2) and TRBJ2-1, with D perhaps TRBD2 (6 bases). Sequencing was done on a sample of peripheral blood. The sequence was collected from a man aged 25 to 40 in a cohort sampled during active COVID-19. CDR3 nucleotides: TGTGCCAGCAGCCAAACCCTCGCGGAGGGCACCTACAATGAGCAGTTCTTC. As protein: CASSQTLAEGTYNEQFF.